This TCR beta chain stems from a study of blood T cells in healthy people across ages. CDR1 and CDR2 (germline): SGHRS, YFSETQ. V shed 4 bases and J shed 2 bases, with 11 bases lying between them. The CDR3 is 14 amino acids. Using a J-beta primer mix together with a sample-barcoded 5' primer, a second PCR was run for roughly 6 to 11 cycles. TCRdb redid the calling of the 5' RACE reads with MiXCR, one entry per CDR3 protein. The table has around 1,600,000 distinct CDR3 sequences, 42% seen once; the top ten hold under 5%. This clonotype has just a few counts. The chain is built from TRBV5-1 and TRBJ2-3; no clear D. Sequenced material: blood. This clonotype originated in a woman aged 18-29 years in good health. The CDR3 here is CASSPDRTTDTQYF. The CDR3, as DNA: TGCGCCAGCAGCCCGGACCGGACCACAGATACGCAGTATTTT.